This T cell receptor (beta chain) was observed in a study of T cell responses to AZD1222 COVID-19 vaccine. Germline V gives CDR1 LNHDA, CDR2 SQIVND (reference sequence). This CDR3 contains 15 residues. Trimming stripped 3 bases from V and 1 base from J, with 12 bases between. Profiled with immunoSEQ multiplex PCR; TCRdb holds only in-frame clones, not every one. The repertoire has more than 95,000 clones, roughly nine tenths of them found once; the top ten carry over 3%. As to this clone: Its antigen remains unknown.

Study conclusions and caveats: Repertoires were collected only later (after the peak T cell response had occurred). Recipients of AZD1222 seropositive at baseline numbered only 5 to 7. A reported finding is that nearly half of spike-specific TCRs target unmutated variant regions. Spike as a whole was targeted by vaccine-associated CD4 TCRs, dominant at 160-218 and 743-854.

This receptor was identified in an adult who received the MenACWY meningococcal vaccine as a control. The material sequenced was peripheral blood, taken 28 days after the second dose of the MenACWY control vaccine. The chain employs TRBV19 and TRBJ1-1; the D is unclear. The CDR3 here is CASSIRGRGNTEAFF. The DNA for the CDR3 is TGTGCCAGTAGTATCCGGGGTCGGGGGAACACTGAAGCTTTCTTT.